These 24 T cell receptor beta chains were all obtained from the same sample, sequenced in a study of HIV-infected patients and healthy controls. No cell fractionation was done, so the repertoire covers all unsorted peripheral blood T cells. Around 0.5 ug RNA was reverse transcribed with alpha and beta constant-region primers. Alpha and beta chain libraries were made separately by chain-specific third strand synthesis with multiplexing indices. Using its own MiXCR run on the 5' RACE reads, TCRdb lists one record per CDR3 protein. Among 15,000 to 20,000 distinct CDR3 sequences listed, 10% to 15% were seen once. Specimen: blood. These receptors came from an adult in good health.

This chain links TRBV12-5 with TRBJ1-6; D ambiguous. The CDR3 length is 13 residues. The V gene lost 2 bases and the J gene lost 10 bases, with 9 bases spanning the gap. In germline, CDR1 is LGHNT, CDR2 FRNRAP. The CDR3 nucleotides read TGTGCTAGTGGTTTGATGGTAGGCTCACCCCTCCACTTT. Translated: CASGLMVGSPLHF. The full variable domain, in which reference TRBV12-5 and TRBJ1-6 provide the parts outside the CDR3, is DARVTQTPRHKVTEMGQEVTMRCQPILGHNTVFWYRQTMMQGLELLAYFRNRAPLDDSGMPKDRFSAEMPDATLATLKIQPSEPRDSAVYFCASGLMVGSPLHFGNGTRLTVT.

This clonotype was seen at least ten times. The chain joins TRBV4-3 to TRBJ1-4; 9 bases are a match to TRBD1. This CDR3 is 16 amino acids long. Germline assignment: CDR1 LGHNA and CDR2 YSLEER. V trimming: 4 bases; J trimming: 9 bases; junction bases outside the gene matches: 12. The DNA for the CDR3 is TGCGCCAGCAGCCGGGATCCGGGACAGGGAGGGAAAAAACTGTTTTTT. This translates into CASSRDPGQGGKKLFF.

Relative to its sample, this clonotype is medium-sized. The chain carries TRBV12-5 and TRBJ1-5; D gene uncertain. This CDR3 spans 15 amino acids. Trimming removed 2 bases from V and 3 bases from J, with 11 bases in between. From germline, CDR1 is LGHNT and CDR2 FRNRAP. CDR3 nucleotide sequence: TGTGCTAGTGGTTTGATGGGAACTAACAATCAGCCCCAGCATTTT. Encoded protein: CASGLMGTNNQPQHF.

This clonotype ranks as medium-sized. The chain links TRBV5-1 to TRBJ1-1; the D is unclear. The germline V and J ends were trimmed by 5 bases and 0 bases, with 14 bases remaining between them. There are 15 residues in the CDR3. Looked up from germline, CDR1 is SGHRS and CDR2 is YFSETQ. CDR3 DNA sequence: TGCGCCAGCAGAGGTGAGACTACGATGAACACTGAAGCTTTCTTT. Translated: CASRGETTMNTEAFF. Full variable domain (remainder filled in from reference TRBV5-1 and TRBJ1-1): KAGVTQTPRYLIKTRGQQVTLSCSPISGHRSVSWYQQTPGQGLQFLFEYFSETQRNKGNFPGRFSGRQFSNSRSEMNVSTLELGDSALYLCASRGETTMNTEAFFGQGTRLTVV.

This chain uses TRBV28 with TRBJ1-4, with 10 nucleotides matching TRBD1. Germline V gene lookup returns CDR1 MDHEN and CDR2 SYDVKM. V was pared by 4 bases and J by 8 bases, with 4 bases of the junction left unmatched. The CDR3 loop spans 14 amino acids. The CDR3 DNA follows: TGTGCCAGCAGTTCGGGACAGGGGTGGGAAAAACTGTTTTTT. Translation gives CASSSGQGWEKLFF.

This clonotype turned up a few times. V gene TRBV2 combines with J gene TRBJ2-7, with 8 bases matching TRBD1. Trimming removed 3 bases from V and 6 bases from J; junction bases left unmatched: 7. The CDR3 is 14 amino acids. Germline CDR1 is SNHLY and CDR2 is FYNNEI. The CDR3 DNA reads as TGTGCCAGCAGTGAGAGGCAGGGGGCGGGCGAGCAGTACTTC. The encoded protein is CASSERQGAGEQYF.

The sample holds many counts of this clonotype. The chain carries TRBV6-2 or TRBV6-3 and TRBJ1-2, with a possible D match to TRBD1 (5 bases). Per germline, CDR1 MNHEY and CDR2 SVGEGT. Trimming pared 6 bases from V and 5 bases from J, leaving 19 bases between. The CDR3 consists of 15 residues. CDR3 DNA: TGTGCCAGCAGGCCCCAGGACACAGGATATTATGGCTACACCTTC. Translated: CASRPQDTGYYGYTF.

The V gene is TRBV20-1, the J gene TRBJ2-2; 9 nucleotides match TRBD1. V shed 0 bases, J shed 1 base, and the junction held 3 bases outside the gene matches. Per germline, CDR1 DFQATT and CDR2 SNEGSKA (reference sequence). The CDR3 is made up of 16 amino acids. In nucleotides, the CDR3 is TGCAGTGCTAGAGATGGGGACAGGGTGAACACCGGGGAGCTGTTTTTT. Translation gives CSARDGDRVNTGELFF.

The CDR3 reads CSAQGQGGTDTQYF. In DNA, the CDR3 is TGCAGTGCCCAAGGACAGGGGGGTACAGATACGCAGTATTTT. The rearrangement joins TRBV20-1 to TRBJ2-3; TRBD1 agrees at 10 bases. This CDR3 comprises 14 residues. J was trimmed by 3 bases and V by 6 bases; bases with no gene match: 6. Germline CDR1 DFQATT, CDR2 SNEGSKA (reference sequence).

The CDR3 DNA reads TGTGCCAGCAGTCGGGACAGGGGCAACTATGGCTACACCTTC. Its protein product is CASSRDRGNYGYTF. V and J are TRBV7-2 and TRBJ1-2, with 10 bases aligning to TRBD1. The CDR3 covers 14 residues. Per the germline V gene, CDR1 is SGHTA and CDR2 is FQGNSA. V was pared by 6 bases and J by 2 bases, with 3 bases of the junction left unmatched.

This clonotype was seen at least ten times. The chain joins TRBV6-6 to TRBJ1-3; 7 bases line up with TRBD1. Germline V lookup: CDR1 MNHNY, CDR2 SVGAGI (reference sequence). The CDR3 consists of 15 residues. The V gene end was trimmed by 0 bases and the J gene end by 8 bases; junction bases not matched to a gene: 7. This CDR3 is CASSYSGQVGHTIYF. The CDR3 DNA is TGTGCCAGCAGTTACTCTGGACAGGTTGGGCACACCATATATTTT.

This clonotype appeared many times. The rearrangement uses TRBV19 and TRBJ1-5, with 7 bases lining up with TRBD1. V was pared by 7 bases and J by 2 bases, with 5 bases of the junction left unmatched. The CDR3 contains 14 residues. Germline values: CDR1 LNHDA, CDR2 SQIVND (reference sequence). The CDR3 spells CASIPQGGNQPQHF. The CDR3 DNA reads as TGTGCCAGTATTCCGCAGGGGGGCAATCAGCCCCAGCATTTT.

This clonotype was observed at least ten times. This sequence joins TRBV6-6 and TRBJ1-5, with D tentatively TRBD1 (6 bases). The V gene's germline CDR1 is MNHNY and CDR2 SVGAGI (reference sequence). CDR3 size: 13 residues. V was pared by 6 bases and J by 5 bases, with 11 bases between. CDR3 residues: CASRVRQDQPQHF. Here the CDR3 DNA reads TGTGCCAGCAGGGTGCGACAGGATCAGCCCCAGCATTTT.

V gene TRBV6-8 combines with J gene TRBJ1-5, with D tentatively TRBD1 (6 bases). The germline V and J ends were trimmed by 9 bases and 0 bases, with 12 bases remaining between them. This CDR3 has 14 amino acids. Per germline, CDR1 MNHGY and CDR2 SAAAGT. The CDR3 sequence is CARTEGVSNQPQHF. The CDR3 nucleotides read TGTGCCAGGACGGAGGGGGTTAGCAATCAGCCCCAGCATTTT.

In its sample, this clonotype was seen many times. The chain combines TRBV20-1 with TRBJ2-3; TRBD2 agrees at 7 bases. Germline CDR1 is DFQATT and CDR2 is SNEGSKA (reference sequence). This CDR3 has 15 residues. The V segment lost 3 bases and the J segment 0 bases; nucleotides outside the gene matches: 6. CDR3 residues: CSASWGGSSTDTQYF. The CDR3 DNA sequence: TGCAGTGCTAGCTGGGGGGGGAGTAGCACAGATACGCAGTATTTT.

This clonotype was observed at least ten times. The CDR3 coding sequence is TGTGCCAGCAGCCCTCAAGGGACAGGGCTCGGGGAGCTGTTTTTT. This sequence encodes CASSPQGTGLGELFF. V gene TRBV9 combines with J gene TRBJ2-2, with 9 positions matching TRBD1. Germline V gives CDR1 SGDLS, CDR2 YYNGEE. Trimming removed 4 bases from V and 7 bases from J; junction bases left unmatched: 8. The CDR3 is 15 residues long.

This clonotype came up many times. The chain combines TRBV18 with TRBJ1-4; D is undetermined. Trimming shortened V by 3 bases and J by 6 bases, and 11 bases separated the two germline ends. This CDR3 has 14 amino acids. Germline V gives CDR1 KGHSH, CDR2 LQKENI. CDR3 loop: CASSPRGFDEKLFF. The CDR3 DNA is TGTGCCAGCTCACCGAGAGGGTTCGATGAAAAACTGTTTTTT.

This clonotype was detected ten times or more. The chain employs TRBV7-9 and TRBJ1-4; D not certain. The CDR3 runs to 16 residues. The germline V gene encodes CDR1 SEHNR and CDR2 FQNEAQ (reference sequence). V lost 5 bases and J 0 bases, leaving 13 bases between the germline ends. CDR3 sequence: CASSPLLFATNEKLFF. The DNA for the CDR3 is TGTGCCAGCAGCCCCTTGCTCTTCGCAACTAATGAAAAACTGTTTTTT.

CDR3 loop: CSAFPGHYRYTNTEAFF. CDR3 coding DNA: TGCAGTGCTTTTCCGGGGCATTATAGGTATACGAACACTGAAGCTTTCTTT. The gene calls are TRBV20-1 and TRBJ1-1; TRBD1 might be the D (5 bases). Trimming cost V 5 bases and J 1 base, with 23 bases left between them. Germline-derived CDR1 and CDR2 are DFQATT and SNEGSKA (reference sequence). This CDR3 has 17 amino acids.

This clonotype is labeled medium-sized. This sequence joins TRBV28 and TRBJ1-5; 7 bases are a match to TRBD1. This CDR3 comprises 13 residues. Germline loops: CDR1 MDHEN, CDR2 SYDVKM. J lost 6 bases, V lost 6 bases, and 5 bases had no gene match. CDR3 bases: TGTGCCAGCAGACAGACAGGGACTCAGCCCCAGCATTTT. As protein: CASRQTGTQPQHF.

This clonotype has a count of ten or more. For the CDR3, the DNA is TGCGCCAGCAGCTTCCTAGCGGGGGGCCCGGATACGCAGTATTTT. Its translation is CASSFLAGGPDTQYF. V usage is TRBV5-1 and J usage is TRBJ2-3, with 11 bases matching TRBD2. Germline V gene lookup returns CDR1 SGHRS and CDR2 YFSETQ. The CDR3 sequence is 15 residues long. J was trimmed by 6 bases and V by 2 bases; bases with no gene match: 5.

This clonotype qualifies as medium-sized. This rearrangement joins TRBV11-2 to TRBJ2-3; unclear D gene. V was clipped by 3 bases and J by 6 bases, with 22 bases between them. CDR3 length equals 17 residues. Germline assignment: CDR1 SGHAT and CDR2 FQNNGV. This chain's CDR3 is CASSFHDGSPGLDTQYF. DNA of the CDR3: TGTGCCAGCAGCTTCCATGACGGATCCCCCGGGTTGGATACGCAGTATTTT.

There are many counts of this clonotype. J is TRBJ1-1 and V is TRBV19; 7 nucleotides agree with TRBD1. Per the germline V gene, CDR1 is LNHDA and CDR2 is SQIVND (reference sequence). This CDR3 is built from 12 residues. CDR3 protein: CAIRGRFTEAFF. The DNA for the CDR3 is TGTGCGATAAGGGGGCGCTTCACTGAAGCTTTCTTT.

The chain employs TRBV5-1 and TRBJ1-1; 9 bases fit TRBD1. CDR3 size: 16 residues. Per germline, CDR1 SGHRS and CDR2 YFSETQ. J gave up 4 bases and V 0 bases, and 7 bases lay outside the gene matches. CDR3 nucleotides: TGCGCCAGCAGCTTGGATCCCGGGACAGGGTCCACTGAAGCTTTCTTT. As protein: CASSLDPGTGSTEAFF.